This T cell receptor (beta chain) was captured in a study of blood T cell repertoires in COVID-19. Study in general: Italy, Spain and the United States were the sources of the convalescent and acute COVID-19 samples.

The CDR3 contains 15 residues. Germline assignment: CDR1 MNHEY and CDR2 SMNVEV (reference sequence). The V gene end was trimmed by 1 base and the J gene end by 3 bases; junction bases not matched to a gene: 3. Sequenced by immunoSEQ multiplex PCR; TCRdb stores in-frame clones only, minus some. The sample lists hundreds of thousands of clones; 86% were seen once. The Seattle patients joined while their infection was active and were tracked longitudinally afterward. Sequencing input: peripheral blood. The gene calls are TRBV27 and TRBJ2-1; 7 nucleotides match TRBD1. This TCR was recovered from a woman aged 70-85 years with COVID-19, enrolled during active disease. This chain's CDR3 is CASSLWGQFYNEQFF. CDR3 DNA sequence: TGTGCCAGCAGTTTATGGGGACAGTTCTACAATGAGCAGTTCTTC.